This TCR beta chain was recorded in a study of molecular identifiers for immune sequencing clone quantification. Study overall: Replicate experiments divided RNA from about 21,000 or 97,000 naive CD8 cells into five parts and sequenced four.

A single record per CDR3 protein comes from TCRdb applying MiXCR to the PCR reads. The sample carries 10,000 to 12,000 distinct CDR3 sequences, about 21% recorded once. The V gene's germline CDR1 is SEHNR and CDR2 FQNEAQ (reference sequence). This CDR3 contains 13 residues. V was pared by 3 bases and J by 8 bases, with 2 bases of the junction left unmatched. This clonotype has at least ten counts. Antigen specificity is unknown. Regarding the study as a whole: Clones that exceeded 20 RNA copies held over 97% of effector molecules, yet under 1% in naive cells.

Specimen: naive CD8+ T cells from blood, with Jurkat cell RNA spiked in. Subset defined: FACS-sorted CD8+CD4-CCR7+CD45RA+ naive T cells. The chain recombines TRBV7-9 with TRBJ2-1; 9 nucleotides agree with TRBD2. The receptor was isolated from a human donor in good health. Some libraries in this study had Jurkat cell RNA spiked in. This CDR3 is CASSLVAGDEQFF. The DNA for the CDR3 is TGTGCCAGCAGCTTGGTAGCGGGAGATGAGCAGTTCTTC. Based on the CDR3 plus reference TRBV7-9 and TRBJ2-1, the full variable domain is DTGVSQNPRHKITKRGQNVTFRCDPISEHNRLYWYRQTLGQGPEFLTYFQNEAQLEKSRLLSDRFSAERPKGSFSTLEIQRTEQGDSAMYLCASSLVAGDEQFFGPGTRLTVL.